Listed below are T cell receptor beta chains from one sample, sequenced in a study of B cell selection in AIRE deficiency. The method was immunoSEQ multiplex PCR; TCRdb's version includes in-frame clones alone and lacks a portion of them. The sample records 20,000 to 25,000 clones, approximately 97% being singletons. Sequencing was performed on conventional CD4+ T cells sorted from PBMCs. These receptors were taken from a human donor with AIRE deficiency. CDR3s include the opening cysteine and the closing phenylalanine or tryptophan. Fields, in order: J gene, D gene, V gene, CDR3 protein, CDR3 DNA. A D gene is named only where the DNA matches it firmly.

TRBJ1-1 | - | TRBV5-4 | CASSLEYGRGAFF | TGTGCCAGCAGCTTGGAGTACGGCCGGGGAGCTTTCTTT
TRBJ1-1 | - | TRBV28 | CASSWAPRYMNTEAFF | TGTGCCAGCAGTTGGGCCCCAAGGTACATGAACACTGAAGCTTTCTTT
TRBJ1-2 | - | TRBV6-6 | CASSGRNYGYTF | TGTGCCAGCAGTGGGCGGAACTATGGCTACACCTTC
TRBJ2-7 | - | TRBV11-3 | CASSLRGYEQYF | TGTGCCAGCAGCTTAAGGGGGTACGAGCAGTACTTC
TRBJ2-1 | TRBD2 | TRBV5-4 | CASSARLAGYNEQFF | TGTGCCAGCAGCGCTCGACTAGCGGGGTACAATGAGCAGTTCTTC
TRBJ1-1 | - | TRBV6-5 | CASSYGRGDTEAFF | TGTGCCAGCAGTTACGGTAGAGGGGACACTGAAGCTTTCTTT
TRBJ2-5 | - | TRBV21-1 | CTPGLAEQETQYF | TGTACTCCTGGACTAGCGGAACAAGAGACCCAGTACTTC
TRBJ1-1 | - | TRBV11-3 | CASSFPMNTEAFF | TGTGCCAGCAGCTTTCCTATGAACACTGAAGCTTTCTTT
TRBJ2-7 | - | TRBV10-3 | CAALDQGKGEQYF | TGTGCCGCGCTGGATCAGGGAAAGGGCGAGCAGTACTTC
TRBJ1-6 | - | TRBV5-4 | CASSLGLSADSPLHF | TGTGCCAGCAGCTTGGGGCTTTCTGCCGATTCACCCCTCCACTTT
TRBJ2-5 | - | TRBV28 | CASSLVLSQETQYF | TGTGCCAGCAGTTTAGTGCTGTCCCAAGAGACCCAGTACTTC